Shown below are 17 T cell receptor beta chains from a single sample sequenced in a study of vaccination and CD4 T cells after COVID-19. Their cognate antigens are unknown. Treatment noted: approximately 9-day PBMC culture with coronavirus spike peptide pools or control peptides (ViraFEST assay). With the Oncomine TCR Beta short-read assay, DNA from cultured CD4+ T cells was sequenced. TCRdb reanalysed the PCR reads using MiXCR and keeps one entry per CDR3 protein. Of 20,000 to 25,000 distinct CDR3 sequences listed, 50% to 70% are singletons. The sample here was CD4+ T cells from blood, cultured in vitro, taken after SARS-CoV-2 vaccination. The source is a human donor who received a COVID-19 vaccine.

This clonotype came up a few times. The chain recombines TRBV12-3 or TRBV12-4 with TRBJ2-5; D possibly corresponds to TRBD2 (7 bases). Trimming removed 6 bases from V and 1 base from J, with 18 bases in between. There are 16 residues in the CDR3. The CDR3 DNA is TGTGCCAGCAGCGAAAACGTGGCGGGGGCCCAAGAGACCCAGTACTTC. This encodes CASSENVAGAQETQYF.

V is TRBV19 and J is TRBJ2-6, with D possibly being TRBD2 (6 bases). In germline, CDR1 is LNHDA, CDR2 SQIVND (reference sequence). The CDR3 extends over 15 amino acids. Deletions cut 10 bases from V and 4 bases from J, with 17 bases between. CDR3 sequence (DNA): TGTGCCACCGGGACTGCTTGGGTCGGGGCCAACGTCCTGACTTTC. This translates into CATGTAWVGANVLTF.

This sequence joins TRBV20-1 and TRBJ2-1; possibly TRBD2 for D (7 bases). V was shortened by 2 bases and J by 8 bases, with 25 bases between the two germline ends. The CDR3 sequence is 17 residues long. CDR1 is DFQATT, CDR2 SNEGSKA, per germline (reference sequence). The CDR3 region is CSARLPLAVGRGHEQFF. DNA of the CDR3: TGCAGTGCTAGACTCCCTCTAGCCGTGGGGCGGGGGCATGAGCAGTTCTTC.

The chain uses TRBV5-1 and TRBJ1-1; no clear D gene. The CDR3 has 15 amino acids. Germline V gene sequence: CDR1 SGHRS, CDR2 YFSETQ. Trimming removed 4 bases at V and 4 bases at J, with 17 bases between. The CDR3 nucleotides read TGCGCCAGCAGCCCGGGAGTTGGTCGGAGCACTGAAGCTTTCTTT. It encodes CASSPGVGRSTEAFF.

The rearrangement uses TRBV27 and TRBJ2-3, with D possibly being TRBD1 (6 bases). Trimming pared 4 bases from V and 10 bases from J, leaving 12 bases between. Germline loops: CDR1 MNHEY, CDR2 SMNVEV (reference sequence). The CDR3 is 12 amino acids. DNA for the CDR3: TGTGCCAGCAGTTGGGGACACGGGGCGCAGTATTTT. It yields the protein CASSWGHGAQYF.

This clonotype was seen only a few times. This rearrangement joins TRBV5-1 to TRBJ1-2; 7 bases line up with TRBD1. The germline gives CDR1 SGHRS, CDR2 YFSETQ. CDR3 length: 12 residues. Losses at the gene ends were 4 bases for V and 11 bases for J; bases not matched to a gene: 8. DNA for the CDR3: TGCGCCAGCAGCAGAGACAGGGCACGATACACCTTC. Encoded protein: CASSRDRARYTF.

The chain combines TRBV28 with TRBJ2-4, with TRBD1 matching 9 bases. Germline lookup yields CDR1 MDHEN and CDR2 SYDVKM. The CDR3 extends over 17 amino acids. Trimming removed 6 bases from V and 0 bases from J; junction bases left unmatched: 9. The CDR3: CASSSDRGGIAKNIQYF. The CDR3 DNA reads TGTGCCAGCAGCTCGGACAGGGGAGGTATAGCCAAAAACATTCAGTACTTC.

This clonotype was picked up a small number of times. This chain joins TRBV7-9 and TRBJ2-2; a possible D gene is TRBD2 (6 bases). Germline-derived CDR1 and CDR2 are SEHNR and FQNEAQ (reference sequence). Trimming cost V 3 bases and J 1 base, with 12 bases left between them. The length of the CDR3 is 16 residues. Here the CDR3 reads CASSLIGGQNTGELFF. CDR3 nucleotide sequence: TGTGCCAGCAGCTTGATCGGGGGTCAGAACACCGGGGAGCTGTTTTTT.

A few counts support this clonotype. The genes are TRBV20-1 and TRBJ1-2, with TRBD1 matching over 7 bases. Germline CDR1 and CDR2: DFQATT and SNEGSKA (reference sequence). This CDR3 has 14 residues. The ends lost 4 bases at V and 7 bases at J; junction bases unmatched: 12. CDR3 DNA: TGCAGTGCTAAGTCGGAAGGGTCAGGGGGTGGCTACACCTTC. This translates into CSAKSEGSGGGYTF.

The V and J genes are TRBV21-1 and TRBJ1-2; TRBD1, the table's D call, was not compared with the DNA. TRBV21-1 is a documented pseudogene. The CDR3 length is 13 residues. CDR3 amino acids: CASSNRGGYGYTF. CDR3 nucleotides: TGTGCCAGCAGTAACAGGGGAGGGTATGGCTACACCTTC.

The chain has TRBV11-3 and TRBJ1-2; TRBD1 is a possible D gene (6 bases). This CDR3 region has 12 residues. The germline V gene has CDR1 SGHNT and CDR2 YENEEA. V dropped 1 base and J dropped 10 bases, with 10 bases sitting between them. CDR3 protein: CASSLGPGAYTF. CDR3 nucleotide sequence: TGTGCCAGCAGCTTAGGGCCAGGGGCCTACACCTTC. Complete variable domain (other parts from reference TRBV11-3 and TRBJ1-2): EAGVVQSPRYKIIEKKQPVAFWCNPISGHNTLYWYLQNLGQGPELLIRYENEEAVDDSQLPKDRFSAERLKGVDSTLKIQPAELGDSAVYLCASSLGPGAYTFGSGTRLTVV.

This clonotype was picked up a small number of times. The V and J genes are TRBV27 and TRBJ2-7; D may be TRBD1 or TRBD2 (6 bases each). Germline V gene data show CDR1 as MNHEY and CDR2 as SMNVEV (reference sequence). Trimming took off 6 bases at V and 5 bases at J, with 17 bases between the two ends. This CDR3 is 14 amino acids long. The DNA for the CDR3 is TGTGCCAGCAGCCGGGGGACAATCGGGAACGAGCAGTACTTC. This codes for CASSRGTIGNEQYF.

V and J are TRBV12-3 or TRBV12-4 and TRBJ2-5; possibly TRBD2 for D (6 bases). The CDR3 totals 12 residues. Trimming took 3 bases from V and 9 from J, leaving 11 bases between them. This CDR3 is CASSFNWEAQYF. CDR3 coding DNA: TGTGCCAGCAGTTTTAATTGGGAGGCCCAGTACTTC.

The chain is built from TRBV30 and TRBJ2-3; either TRBD1 or TRBD2 may supply D (7 bases each). The CDR3 is 14 amino acids. Trimming removed 2 bases at V and 0 bases at J, with 9 bases between. Germline V gene sequence: CDR1 GTSNPN, CDR2 SVGIG (reference sequence). CDR3 nucleotides: TGTGCCTGGAGTCAGGGGGGGAGCACAGATACGCAGTATTTT. Protein product: CAWSQGGSTDTQYF.

V usage is TRBV9 and J usage is TRBJ2-1, with 12 bases fitting TRBD2. Germline values: CDR1 SGDLS, CDR2 YYNGEE. The CDR3 is 17 amino acids. V was clipped by 2 bases and J by 14 bases; unmatched bases: 17. CDR3 coding DNA: TGTGCCAGCAGCGTCCTCGCGACTAGCGGGGGTCGAAACCACGAGTTCTTC. Encoded protein: CASSVLATSGGRNHEFF.

The V gene is TRBV24-1, the J gene TRBJ2-7, with D perhaps TRBD1 (6 bases). Germline loops: CDR1 KGHDR, CDR2 SFDVKD. There are 14 residues in the CDR3. V was pared by 3 bases and J by 0 bases, with 8 bases between. CDR3 coding DNA: TGTGCCACCAGTGATAACAGGGTCTCCTACGAGCAGTACTTC. Translation gives CATSDNRVSYEQYF.

The chain uses TRBV18 and TRBJ2-3; possibly TRBD1 for D (6 bases). Germline lookup yields CDR1 KGHSH and CDR2 LQKENI. Trimming cost V 6 bases and J 0 bases, with 13 bases left between them. This CDR3 comprises 15 residues. In DNA, the CDR3 is TGTGCCAGCTCGCTTAAACAGGGTAGCACAGATACGCAGTATTTT. Translated, it gives CASSLKQGSTDTQYF.